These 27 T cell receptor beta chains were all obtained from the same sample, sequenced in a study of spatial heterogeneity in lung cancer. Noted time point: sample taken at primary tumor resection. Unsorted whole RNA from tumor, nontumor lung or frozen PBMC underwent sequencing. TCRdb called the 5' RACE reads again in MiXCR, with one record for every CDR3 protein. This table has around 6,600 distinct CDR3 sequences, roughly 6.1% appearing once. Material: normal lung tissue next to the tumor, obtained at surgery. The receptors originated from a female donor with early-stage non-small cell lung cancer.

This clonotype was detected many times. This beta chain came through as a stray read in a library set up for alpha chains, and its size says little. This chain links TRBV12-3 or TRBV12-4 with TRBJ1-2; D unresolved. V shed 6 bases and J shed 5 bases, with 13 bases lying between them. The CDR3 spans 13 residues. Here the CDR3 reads CASREGPSYGYTF. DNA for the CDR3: TGTGCCAGCAGAGAGGGCCCTTCTTATGGCTACACCTTC.

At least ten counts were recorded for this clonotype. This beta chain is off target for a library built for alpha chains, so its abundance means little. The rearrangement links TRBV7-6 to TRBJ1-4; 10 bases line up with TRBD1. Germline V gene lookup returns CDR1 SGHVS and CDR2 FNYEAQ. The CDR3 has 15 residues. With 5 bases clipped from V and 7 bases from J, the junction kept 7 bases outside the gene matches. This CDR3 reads CASSGRQGAGEKLFF. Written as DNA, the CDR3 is TGTGCCAGCAGCGGAAGACAGGGGGCAGGTGAAAAACTGTTTTTT.

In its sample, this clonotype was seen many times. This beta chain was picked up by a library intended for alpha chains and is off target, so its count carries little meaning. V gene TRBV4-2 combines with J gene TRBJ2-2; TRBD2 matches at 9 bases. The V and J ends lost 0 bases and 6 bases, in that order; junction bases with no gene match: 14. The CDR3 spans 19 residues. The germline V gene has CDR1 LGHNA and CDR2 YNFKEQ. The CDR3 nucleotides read TGTGCCAGCAGCCAAGAAGACCCCGCGGGCGGGAGGGCCCCCGGGGAGCTGTTTTTT. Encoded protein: CASSQEDPAGGRAPGELFF.

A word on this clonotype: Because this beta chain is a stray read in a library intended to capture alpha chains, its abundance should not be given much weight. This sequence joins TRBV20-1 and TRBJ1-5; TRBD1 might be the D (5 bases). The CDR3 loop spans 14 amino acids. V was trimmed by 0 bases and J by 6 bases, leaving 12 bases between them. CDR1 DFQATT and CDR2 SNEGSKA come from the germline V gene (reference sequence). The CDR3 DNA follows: TGCAGTGCTAGAGATGGTGTCGGGGGTCAGCCCCAGCATTTT. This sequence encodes CSARDGVGGQPQHF.

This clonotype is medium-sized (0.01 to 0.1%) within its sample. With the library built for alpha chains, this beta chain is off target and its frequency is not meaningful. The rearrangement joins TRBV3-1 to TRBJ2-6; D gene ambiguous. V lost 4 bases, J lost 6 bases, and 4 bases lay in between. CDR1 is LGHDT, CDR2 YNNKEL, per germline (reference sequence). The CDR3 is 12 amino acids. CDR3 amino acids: CASSPQANVLTF. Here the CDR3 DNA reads TGTGCCAGCAGCCCGCAGGCCAACGTCCTGACTTTC. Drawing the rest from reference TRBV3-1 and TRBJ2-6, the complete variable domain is DTAVSQTPKYLVTQMGNDKSIKCEQNLGHDTMYWYKQDSKKFLKIMFSYNNKELIINETVPNRFSPKSPDKAHLNLHINSLELGDSAVYFCASSPQANVLTFGAGSRLTVL.

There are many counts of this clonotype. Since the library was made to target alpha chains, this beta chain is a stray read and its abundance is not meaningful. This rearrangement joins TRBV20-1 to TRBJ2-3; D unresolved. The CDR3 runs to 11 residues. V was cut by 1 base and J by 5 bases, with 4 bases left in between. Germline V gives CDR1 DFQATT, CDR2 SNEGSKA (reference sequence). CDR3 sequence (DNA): TGCAGTGCTAGAGCGGGAGATACGCAGTATTTT. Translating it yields CSARAGDTQYF.

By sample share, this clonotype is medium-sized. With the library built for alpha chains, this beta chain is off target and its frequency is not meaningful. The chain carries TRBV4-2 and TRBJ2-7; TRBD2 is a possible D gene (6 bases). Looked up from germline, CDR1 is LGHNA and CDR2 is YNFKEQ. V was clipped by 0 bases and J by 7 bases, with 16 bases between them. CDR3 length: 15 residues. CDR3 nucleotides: TGTGCCAGCAGCCAAGAGCGGGACTGGACGCAGGAGCAGTACTTC. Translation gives CASSQERDWTQEQYF.

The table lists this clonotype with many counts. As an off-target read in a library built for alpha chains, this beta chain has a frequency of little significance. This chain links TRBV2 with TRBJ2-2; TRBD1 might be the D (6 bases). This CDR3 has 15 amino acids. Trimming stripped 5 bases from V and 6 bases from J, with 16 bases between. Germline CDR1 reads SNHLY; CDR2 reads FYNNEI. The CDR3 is CASSSQGLLAGELFF. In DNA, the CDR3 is TGTGCCAGCAGTTCCCAGGGGCTGTTAGCCGGGGAGCTGTTTTTT.

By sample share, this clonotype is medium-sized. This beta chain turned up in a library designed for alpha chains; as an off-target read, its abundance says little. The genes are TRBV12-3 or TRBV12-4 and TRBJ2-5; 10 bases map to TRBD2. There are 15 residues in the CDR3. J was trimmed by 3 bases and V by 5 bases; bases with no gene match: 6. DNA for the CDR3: TGTGCCAGCAGTCCAGGGACTAGCGTAGAAGAGACCCAGTACTTC. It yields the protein CASSPGTSVEETQYF.

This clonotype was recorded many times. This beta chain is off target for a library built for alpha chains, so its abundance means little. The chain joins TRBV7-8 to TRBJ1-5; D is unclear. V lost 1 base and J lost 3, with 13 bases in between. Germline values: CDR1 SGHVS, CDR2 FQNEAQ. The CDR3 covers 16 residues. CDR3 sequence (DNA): TGTGCCAGCAGCTTAGAAAGTGGTTGGAACAATCAGCCCCAGCATTTT. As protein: CASSLESGWNNQPQHF.

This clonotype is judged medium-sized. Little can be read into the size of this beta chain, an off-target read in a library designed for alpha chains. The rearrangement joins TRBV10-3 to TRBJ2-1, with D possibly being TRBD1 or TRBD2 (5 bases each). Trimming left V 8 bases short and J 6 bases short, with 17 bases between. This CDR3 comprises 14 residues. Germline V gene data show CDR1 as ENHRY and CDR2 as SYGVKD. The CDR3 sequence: CAIGVGTDPNEQFF. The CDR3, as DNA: TGTGCCATCGGCGTAGGGACGGATCCCAATGAGCAGTTCTTC.

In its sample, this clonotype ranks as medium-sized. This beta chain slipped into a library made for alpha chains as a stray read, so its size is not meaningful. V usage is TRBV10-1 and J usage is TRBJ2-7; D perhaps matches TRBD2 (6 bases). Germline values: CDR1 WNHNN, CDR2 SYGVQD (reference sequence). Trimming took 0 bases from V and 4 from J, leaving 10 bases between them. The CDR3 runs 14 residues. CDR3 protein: CASSESVGRYEQYF. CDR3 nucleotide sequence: TGCGCCAGCAGTGAGTCGGTCGGGAGATACGAGCAGTACTTC.

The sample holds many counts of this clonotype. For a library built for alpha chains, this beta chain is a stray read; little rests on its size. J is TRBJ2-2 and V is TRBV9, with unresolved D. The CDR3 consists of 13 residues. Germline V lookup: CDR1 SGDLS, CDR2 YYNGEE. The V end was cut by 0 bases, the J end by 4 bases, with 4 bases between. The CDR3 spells CASSVELTGELFF. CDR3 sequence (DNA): TGTGCCAGCAGCGTAGAGCTCACCGGGGAGCTGTTTTTT.

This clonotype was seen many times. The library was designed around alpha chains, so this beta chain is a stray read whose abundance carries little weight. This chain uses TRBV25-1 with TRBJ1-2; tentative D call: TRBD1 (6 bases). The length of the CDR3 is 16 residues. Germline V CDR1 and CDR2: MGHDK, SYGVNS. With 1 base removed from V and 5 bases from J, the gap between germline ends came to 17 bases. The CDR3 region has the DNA TGTGCCAGCAGTGAATTGACAGGTCGCGGGGAGTATGGCTACACCTTC. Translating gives CASSELTGRGEYGYTF.

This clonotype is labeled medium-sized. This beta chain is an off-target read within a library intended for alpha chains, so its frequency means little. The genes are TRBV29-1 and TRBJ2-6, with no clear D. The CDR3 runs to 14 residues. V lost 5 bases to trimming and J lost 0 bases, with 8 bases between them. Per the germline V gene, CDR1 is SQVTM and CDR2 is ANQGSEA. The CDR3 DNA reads TGCAGCGTTCTAACAATCTCTGGGGCCAACGTCCTGACTTTC. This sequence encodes CSVLTISGANVLTF.

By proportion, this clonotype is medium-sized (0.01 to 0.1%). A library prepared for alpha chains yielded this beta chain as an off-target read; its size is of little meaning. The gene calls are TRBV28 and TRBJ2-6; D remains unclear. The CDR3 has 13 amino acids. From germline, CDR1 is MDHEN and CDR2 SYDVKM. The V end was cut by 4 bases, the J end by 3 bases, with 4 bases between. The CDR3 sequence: CASSWGGANVLTF. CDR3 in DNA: TGTGCCAGCAGTTGGGGTGGGGCCAACGTCCTGACTTTC.

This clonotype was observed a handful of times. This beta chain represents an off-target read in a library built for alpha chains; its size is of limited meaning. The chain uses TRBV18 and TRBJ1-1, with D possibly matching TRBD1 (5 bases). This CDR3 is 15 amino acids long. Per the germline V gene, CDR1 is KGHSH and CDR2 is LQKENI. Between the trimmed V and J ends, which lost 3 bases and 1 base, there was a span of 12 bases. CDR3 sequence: CASSPLGRQNTEAFF. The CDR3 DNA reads TGTGCCAGCTCACCCCTGGGACGGCAGAACACTGAAGCTTTCTTT.

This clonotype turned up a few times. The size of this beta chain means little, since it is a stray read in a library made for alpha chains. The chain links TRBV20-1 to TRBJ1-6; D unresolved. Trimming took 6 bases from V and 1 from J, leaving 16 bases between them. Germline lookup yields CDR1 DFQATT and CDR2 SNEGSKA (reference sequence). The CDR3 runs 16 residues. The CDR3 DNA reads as TGCAGTGCAAAAGGATGGGGTAAATCCTATAATTCACCCCTCCACTTT. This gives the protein CSAKGWGKSYNSPLHF.

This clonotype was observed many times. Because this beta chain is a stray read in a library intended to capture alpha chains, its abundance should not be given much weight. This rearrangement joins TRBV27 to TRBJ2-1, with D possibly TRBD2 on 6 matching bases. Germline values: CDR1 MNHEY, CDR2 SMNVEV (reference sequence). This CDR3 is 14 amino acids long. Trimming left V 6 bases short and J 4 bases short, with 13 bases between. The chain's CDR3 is CASRIAVSYNEQFF. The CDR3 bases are TGTGCCAGCAGAATAGCGGTTAGTTACAATGAGCAGTTCTTC.

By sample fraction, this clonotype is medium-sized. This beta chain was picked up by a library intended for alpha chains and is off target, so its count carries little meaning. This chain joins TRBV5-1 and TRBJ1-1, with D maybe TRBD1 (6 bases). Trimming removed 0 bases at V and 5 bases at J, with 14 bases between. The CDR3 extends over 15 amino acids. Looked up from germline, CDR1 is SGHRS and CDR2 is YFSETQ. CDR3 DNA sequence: TGCGCCAGCAGCTTGGGGACAGCGGGGAGGACTGAAGCTTTCTTT. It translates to CASSLGTAGRTEAFF.

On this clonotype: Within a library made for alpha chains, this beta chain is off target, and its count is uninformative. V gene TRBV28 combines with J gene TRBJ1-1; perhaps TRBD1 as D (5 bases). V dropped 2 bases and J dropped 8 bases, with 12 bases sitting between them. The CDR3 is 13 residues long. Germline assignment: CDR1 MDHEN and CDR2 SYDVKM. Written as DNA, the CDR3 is TGTGCCAGCAGTTTAGAACAGGCGTTGGAAGCTTTCTTT. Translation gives CASSLEQALEAFF.

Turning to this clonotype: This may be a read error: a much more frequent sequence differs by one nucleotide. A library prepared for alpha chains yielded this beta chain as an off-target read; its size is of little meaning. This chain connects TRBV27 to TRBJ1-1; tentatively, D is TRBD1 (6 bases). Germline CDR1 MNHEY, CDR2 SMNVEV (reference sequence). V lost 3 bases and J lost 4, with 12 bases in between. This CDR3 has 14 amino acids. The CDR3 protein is CASSFNIGGTEAFF. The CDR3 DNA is TGTGCCAGCAGTTTCAACATAGGGGGCACTGAAGCTTTCTTT.

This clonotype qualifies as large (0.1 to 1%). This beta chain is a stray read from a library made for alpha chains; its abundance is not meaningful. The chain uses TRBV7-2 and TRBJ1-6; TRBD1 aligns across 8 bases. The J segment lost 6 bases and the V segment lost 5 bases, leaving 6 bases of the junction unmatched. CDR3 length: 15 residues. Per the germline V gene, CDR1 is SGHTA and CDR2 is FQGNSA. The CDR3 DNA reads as TGTGCCAGCAGCCAACAACAGGGGGTTAATTCACCCCTCCACTTT. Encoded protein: CASSQQQGVNSPLHF.

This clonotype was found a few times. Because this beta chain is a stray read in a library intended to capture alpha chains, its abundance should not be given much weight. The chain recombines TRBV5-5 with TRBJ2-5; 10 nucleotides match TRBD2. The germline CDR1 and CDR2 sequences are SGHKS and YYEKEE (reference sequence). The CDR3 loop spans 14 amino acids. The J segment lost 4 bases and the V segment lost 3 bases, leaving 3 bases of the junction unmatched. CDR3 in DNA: TGTGCCAGCAGCTCACTAGCGGGATCAGAGACCCAGTACTTC. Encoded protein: CASSSLAGSETQYF. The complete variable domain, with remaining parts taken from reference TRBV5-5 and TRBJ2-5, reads DAGVTQSPTHLIKTRGQQVTLRCSPISGHKSVSWYQQVLGQGPQFIFQYYEKEERGRGNFPDRFSARQFPNYSSELNVNALLLGDSALYLCASSSLAGSETQYFGPGTRLLVL.

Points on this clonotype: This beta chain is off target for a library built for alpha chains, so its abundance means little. CDR3 nucleotide sequence: TGTGCCACCAGTGATTTCGGTACGAACACCGGGGAGCTGTTTTTT. It translates to CATSDFGTNTGELFF. V gene TRBV24-1 combines with J gene TRBJ2-2; D is uncertain. This CDR3 has 15 residues. V lost 1 base, J lost 0 bases, and 5 bases lay in between. The V gene's germline CDR1 is KGHDR and CDR2 SFDVKD.

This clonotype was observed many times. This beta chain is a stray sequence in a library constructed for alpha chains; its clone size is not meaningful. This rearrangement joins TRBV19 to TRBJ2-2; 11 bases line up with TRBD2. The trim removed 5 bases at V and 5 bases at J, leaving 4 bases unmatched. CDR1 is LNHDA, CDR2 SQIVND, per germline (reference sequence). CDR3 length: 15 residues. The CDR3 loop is CASSPTSGATGELFF. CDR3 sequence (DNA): TGTGCCAGTAGTCCGACTAGCGGGGCTACCGGGGAGCTGTTTTTT.

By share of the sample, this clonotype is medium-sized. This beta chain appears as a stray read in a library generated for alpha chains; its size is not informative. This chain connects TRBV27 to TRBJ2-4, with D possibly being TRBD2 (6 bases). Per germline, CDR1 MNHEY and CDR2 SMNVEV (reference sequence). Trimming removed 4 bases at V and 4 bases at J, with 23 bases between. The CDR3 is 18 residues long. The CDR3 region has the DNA TGTGCCAGCAGTTACCAACCTCCGGGACTCCAGATTAAAAACATTCAGTACTTC. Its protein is CASSYQPPGLQIKNIQYF.